This entry lists 28 T cell receptor beta chains sequenced from one sample in a study of CD8 T cells in Susac syndrome. Random-hexamer reverse transcription was applied to about 0.45 to 1 ug RNA. In TCRdb, the immunoSEQ multiplex PCR reads were re-called with MiXCR into one record per CDR3 protein. The data show some 260,000 distinct CDR3 sequences, approximately 81% seen once. The sequencing input was CD8+ T cells from PBMCs. These TCRs come from a human donor with multiple sclerosis.

The gene calls are TRBV20-1 and TRBJ2-7; possibly TRBD1 for D (5 bases). Germline assignment: CDR1 DFQATT and CDR2 SNEGSKA (reference sequence). V was pared by 0 bases and J by 3 bases, with 15 bases between. The CDR3 is 15 residues long. Written as DNA, the CDR3 is TGCAGTGCTAGAGATAAAAGGGGCCGGAGCTACGAGCAGTACTTC. Its protein product is CSARDKRGRSYEQYF.

The rearrangement uses TRBV29-1 and TRBJ1-1, with D uncertain. CDR1 and CDR2 from the germline V gene are SQVTM and ANQGSEA. V gave up 3 bases and J gave up 0 bases, with 11 bases separating them. This CDR3 has 14 residues. In nucleotides, the CDR3 is TGCAGCGTTGACCCGGGCAGACTGAACACTGAAGCTTTCTTT. It codes for CSVDPGRLNTEAFF.

This chain links TRBV9 with TRBJ2-6; 7 bases are shared with TRBD1. From germline, CDR1 is SGDLS and CDR2 YYNGEE. CDR3 size: 14 residues. V lost 7 bases and J lost 2; bases outside the gene matches: 3. The DNA of the CDR3 is TGTGCCAGCGGTGGGACAGCTGGGGCCAACGTCCTGACTTTC. Its translation: CASGGTAGANVLTF.

This clonotype came up once. The chain couples TRBV6-1 to TRBJ2-1; 11 bases agree with TRBD2. This CDR3 spans 19 amino acids. Germline CDR1 is MNHNS and CDR2 is SASEGT. V lost 5 bases and J lost 0; bases outside the gene matches: 12. DNA of the CDR3: TGTGCCAGCAGTCCACCGGGACTAGCGGAGGTGAGCTCCTACAATGAGCAGTTCTTC. Translated, it gives CASSPPGLAEVSSYNEQFF.

The chain carries TRBV27 and TRBJ2-3, with TRBD1 identical over 7 bases. Trimming took 5 bases from V and 3 from J; bases not matched to a gene: 8. CDR1 and CDR2 (germline): MNHEY, SMNVEV (reference sequence). The CDR3 sequence is 15 residues long. The CDR3 sequence is CASSTGTVTTDTQYF. The CDR3 region has the DNA TGTGCCAGCAGTACCGGGACAGTTACTACAGATACGCAGTATTTT.

The CDR3: CASSQRGTQYF. CDR3 DNA sequence: TGCGCCAGCAGCCAACGTGGGACCCAGTACTTC. The chain couples TRBV4-1 to TRBJ2-5; D gene unclear. This CDR3 is built from 11 residues. Per the germline V gene, CDR1 is MGHRA and CDR2 is YSYEKL. V lost 2 bases and J lost 7, with 5 bases in between.

The CDR3 sequence: CASSPRVGTGPKGYTF. The CDR3 DNA reads TGTGCCAGCAGCCCCCGAGTAGGGACAGGGCCGAAAGGCTACACCTTC. The genes are TRBV7-6 and TRBJ1-2, with 9 bases aligning to TRBD1. V shed 5 bases, J shed 8 bases, and the junction held 15 bases outside the gene matches. The CDR3 spans 16 residues. In germline, CDR1 is SGHVS, CDR2 FNYEAQ.

V usage is TRBV2 and J usage is TRBJ2-5; D tentatively reads TRBD1 or TRBD2 (5 bases each). Germline lookup yields CDR1 SNHLY and CDR2 FYNNEI. V lost 7 bases to trimming and J lost 1 base, with 7 bases between them. The length of the CDR3 is 12 residues. CDR3 in DNA: TGTGCCAGCAACGGGGCCCAAGAGACCCAGTACTTC. Amino acid sequence: CASNGAQETQYF.

The J gene is TRBJ2-1, the V gene TRBV30, with 8 bases fitting TRBD1. Germline values: CDR1 GTSNPN, CDR2 SVGIG (reference sequence). J was trimmed by 9 bases and V by 0 bases; bases with no gene match: 4. This CDR3 comprises 13 residues. CDR3 nucleotide sequence: TGTGCCTGGAGTGTCGGGACAGGCTTTGAGCAGTTCTTC. Translation: CAWSVGTGFEQFF.

This clonotype has just one count. The junction departs from the called germline gene at one end, perhaps through a read error. V usage is TRBV4-1 and J usage is TRBJ2-7; 8 bases agree with TRBD2. This CDR3 has 15 residues. Germline V gene sequence: CDR1 MGHRA, CDR2 YSYEKL. In DNA, the CDR3 is TGCGCCGGCAGGGGACAAGCGGGAGCAGGGAACGAGCAGTACTTC. Residues: CAGRGQAGAGNEQYF.

J is TRBJ1-5 and V is TRBV7-6; 7 nucleotides align to TRBD1. V shed 1 base, J shed 7 bases, and the junction held 7 bases outside the gene matches. The CDR3 covers 15 residues. The germline CDR1 and CDR2 sequences are SGHVS and FNYEAQ. CDR3 sequence reads: CASSLGQGRGQPQHF. The CDR3 DNA is TGTGCCAGCAGCTTAGGACAGGGTAGAGGCCAGCCCCAGCATTTT.

The count of this clonotype is one. The genes are TRBV9 and TRBJ2-1; D is perhaps TRBD1 (5 bases). This CDR3 has 14 residues. Per the germline V gene, CDR1 is SGDLS and CDR2 is YYNGEE. Trimming shortened V by 2 bases and J by 4 bases, and 10 bases separated the two germline ends. CDR3 amino acids: CASSVESGYNEQFF. The CDR3 region has the DNA TGTGCCAGCAGCGTGGAGTCAGGGTACAATGAGCAGTTCTTC.

V is TRBV4-1 and J is TRBJ1-2; 7 positions match TRBD1. The CDR3 runs 14 residues. The V and J ends lost 3 bases and 4 bases, in that order; junction bases with no gene match: 5. Germline CDR1 is MGHRA and CDR2 is YSYEKL. The CDR3 region has the DNA TGCGCCAGCAGCCAGTACAGGGGAAGCTATGGCTACACCTTC. It translates to CASSQYRGSYGYTF.

The chain has TRBV21-1 and TRBJ1-2; the table's D call, TRBD1, has no DNA check behind it. TRBV21-1 is flagged as a pseudogene. The CDR3 extends over 13 amino acids. The CDR3 region is CASSKDPRGGYTF. The CDR3 DNA reads TGTGCCAGCAGCAAAGATCCCAGGGGCGGCTACACCTTC.

This clonotype was counted only a few times. The chain employs TRBV27 and TRBJ2-7; possible D gene TRBD1, 6 bases. V dropped 6 bases and J dropped 4 bases, with 22 bases sitting between them. The CDR3 runs 16 residues. Germline assignment: CDR1 MNHEY and CDR2 SMNVEV (reference sequence). The CDR3 nucleotides are TGTGCCAGCAGCCCAAGTTTAGGGGGAACAGGATACGAGCAGTACTTC. Protein sequence: CASSPSLGGTGYEQYF.

The CDR3 region has the DNA TGCAGCGTTGAAGACCCGCAGACAGGGTTCGAGCAGTACTTC. This gives the protein CSVEDPQTGFEQYF. The rearrangement joins TRBV29-1 to TRBJ2-7; 7 bases are a match to TRBD1. CDR1 and CDR2 (germline): SQVTM, ANQGSEA. This CDR3 region has 14 residues. V gave up 0 bases and J gave up 6 bases; unmatched junction bases: 8.

V usage is TRBV20-1 and J usage is TRBJ1-2; D uncertain. The germline V gene has CDR1 DFQATT and CDR2 SNEGSKA (reference sequence). The V and J ends lost 1 base and 2 bases respectively, with 11 bases between them. The CDR3 length is 14 residues. The DNA of the CDR3 is TGCAGTGCTAGAGGAACCCCTAAAAACTATGGCTACACCTTC. Amino acids: CSARGTPKNYGYTF.

CDR3 nucleotide sequence: TGTGCCAGCAGCTTCTCCCGGGGCCCGTCCCCCGGTCAGCCCCAGCATTTT. Protein product: CASSFSRGPSPGQPQHF. V is TRBV7-6 and J is TRBJ1-5, with D possibly TRBD1 on 5 matching bases. With 3 bases removed from V and 6 bases from J, the gap between germline ends came to 21 bases. CDR1 is SGHVS, CDR2 FNYEAQ, per germline. The CDR3 loop spans 17 amino acids.

V and J are TRBV28 and TRBJ2-7; 15 bases align to TRBD2. There are 16 residues in the CDR3. The junction had 2 bases not matched to a gene; V was cut back by 2 bases and J by 3 bases. CDR1 is MDHEN, CDR2 SYDVKM, per germline. The CDR3 DNA reads as TGTGCCAGCAGTTTAGGACTAGCGGGAGGGGGCTACGAGCAGTACTTC. Residues: CASSLGLAGGGYEQYF.

The V and J genes are TRBV9 and TRBJ2-7, with TRBD2 matching over 9 bases. There are 16 residues in the CDR3. Germline loops: CDR1 SGDLS, CDR2 YYNGEE. V lost 4 bases, J lost 3 bases, and 11 bases stayed unmatched. The CDR3 here is CASSSRREGGLYEQYF. CDR3 nucleotides: TGTGCCAGCAGCTCCCGGCGGGAGGGCGGCCTCTACGAGCAGTACTTC.

The genes are TRBV29-1 and TRBJ2-1; 12 nucleotides align to TRBD2. CDR1 SQVTM and CDR2 ANQGSEA come from the germline V gene. V lost 6 bases to trimming and J lost 8 bases; unmatched junction nucleotides: 8. This CDR3 contains 14 residues. The CDR3 sequence: CSVPRLAGADEQFF. For the CDR3, the DNA is TGCAGCGTCCCAAGACTAGCGGGAGCGGATGAGCAGTTCTTC.

V and J are TRBV9 and TRBJ2-1; D is ambiguous. Germline V gene data show CDR1 as SGDLS and CDR2 as YYNGEE. Between the trimmed V and J ends, which lost 5 bases and 9 bases, there was a span of 12 bases. The CDR3 extends over 12 amino acids. Written as DNA, the CDR3 is TGTGCCAGCAGTGGACCCGTTGGTGAGCAGTTCTTC. Amino acid sequence: CASSGPVGEQFF.

V is TRBV28 and J is TRBJ2-5, with D unclear. The germline V gene encodes CDR1 MDHEN and CDR2 SYDVKM. V was trimmed by 3 bases and J by 0 bases, leaving 8 bases between them. The CDR3 has 14 amino acids. The CDR3, as DNA: TGTGCCAGCAGTTTCTTGGCAGACCAAGAGACCCAGTACTTC. Protein: CASSFLADQETQYF.

V gene TRBV2 combines with J gene TRBJ2-3, with 10 bases aligning to TRBD2. Germline V gene sequence: CDR1 SNHLY, CDR2 FYNNEI. The CDR3 runs 16 residues. J lost 5 bases, V lost 2 bases, and 7 bases had no gene match. The DNA of the CDR3 is TGTGCCAGCAGTGAACTAGCGGGAGACGGAGGAGATACGCAGTATTTT. Its translation: CASSELAGDGGDTQYF.

The genes are TRBV15 and TRBJ2-5; 13 nucleotides match TRBD2. The ends lost 5 bases at V and 1 base at J; junction bases unmatched: 1. The length of the CDR3 is 15 residues. CDR1 and CDR2 (germline): LNHNV, YYDKDF (reference sequence). DNA of the CDR3: TGTGCCACCAGCGGACTAGCGGGAGTCCAAGAGACCCAGTACTTC. It specifies CATSGLAGVQETQYF.

The chain links TRBV27 to TRBJ1-1, with D unresolved. V lost 2 bases and J 4 bases, leaving 11 bases between the germline ends. This CDR3 has 14 residues. Germline V lookup: CDR1 MNHEY, CDR2 SMNVEV (reference sequence). The CDR3 DNA is TGTGCCAGCAGTTTAAGTCCCCGGGGCACTGAAGCTTTCTTT. The encoded protein is CASSLSPRGTEAFF.

This chain connects TRBV23-1 to TRBJ2-5, with TRBD2 as a possible D gene (6 bases). TRBV23-1 is treated as an ORF (open reading frame) with a function not yet certain. This CDR3 is built from 14 residues. V gave up 10 bases and J gave up 5 bases, with 20 bases separating them. CDR3 loop: CATQVKGGGETQYF. In DNA form, the CDR3 reads TGCGCCACCCAGGTGAAGGGAGGTGGGGAGACCCAGTACTTC.

The rearrangement links TRBV6-5 to TRBJ2-7, with a tentative D call TRBD1 (6 bases). V was clipped by 6 bases and J by 3 bases, with 12 bases between them. This CDR3 contains 13 residues. Germline lookup yields CDR1 MNHEY and CDR2 SVGAGI. DNA of the CDR3: TGTGCCAGCAGGTACAGGGAACACTACGAGCAGTACTTC. This encodes CASRYREHYEQYF.